Presented here are 3 T cell receptor beta chains from one specimen sequenced in a study of early T cells in non-severe SARS-CoV-2 infection. TCRdb re-derived calls from the 5' RACE reads in MiXCR, one entry per CDR3 protein. Of tens of thousands of distinct CDR3 sequences in the sample, 9% to 15% are singletons; the top ten hold about 1.6%. The specimen sequenced was whole blood. These TCRs come from an adult who was a healthcare worker with PCR-confirmed SARS-CoV-2 infection or an uninfected control (not recorded which).

This clonotype was picked up a small number of times. The V and J genes are TRBV12-3 or TRBV12-4 and TRBJ2-5; TRBD2 matches at 11 bases. With 0 bases clipped from V and 4 bases from J, the junction kept 1 base outside the gene matches. The CDR3 sequence is 15 residues long. CDR3 in amino acids: CASSLATSGAETQYF. The CDR3 DNA sequence: TGTGCCAGCAGTTTAGCGACTAGCGGGGCAGAGACCCAGTACTTC.

This chain uses TRBV24-1 with TRBJ2-3, with D perhaps TRBD2 (5 bases). Germline V lookup: CDR1 KGHDR, CDR2 SFDVKD. V was pared by 5 bases and J by 8 bases, with 16 bases between. The CDR3 covers 14 residues. The CDR3 DNA follows: TGTGCCACCAGTGTGGACGATACTAGGCCTACGCAGTATTTT. This encodes CATSVDDTRPTQYF.

This clonotype was counted between two and nine times. This sequence joins TRBV11-3 and TRBJ2-3; no reliable D call. V shed 2 bases and J shed 2 bases, with 11 bases lying between them. CDR1 is SGHNT, CDR2 YENEEA, per germline. The CDR3 loop spans 15 amino acids. CDR3 region: CASSLSTGFTDTQYF. The CDR3 coding sequence is TGTGCCAGCAGCTTATCCACCGGTTTCACAGATACGCAGTATTTT.